Below, 13 T cell receptor beta chains from the same sample are listed, as sequenced in a study of human T cells and chemical hapten exposure. TCRdb fed the RACE reads into MiXCR, producing one record per CDR3 protein. The table shows 240,000 or so distinct CDR3 sequences, with 8.6% occurring only once. Time point meaning: pre-sensitization, week 0. Indicated treatment: therapeutic diphenylcyclopropenone sensitization with weekly scalp DPC. The sequences come from whole blood, collected in connection with sensitization to the hapten diphenylcyclopropenone (DPC). The source is a woman aged 40 to 50 with alopecia areata. Some clones in this sample may be carry-over from other donors' samples.

The chain employs TRBV3-1 and TRBJ1-1; a possible D gene is TRBD1 (5 bases). V was pared by 1 base and J by 5 bases, with 11 bases between. Germline lookup yields CDR1 LGHDT and CDR2 YNNKEL (reference sequence). The CDR3 sequence is 14 residues long. CDR3 DNA: TGTGCCAGCAGCCAAGTGAGGGGAAAGACTGAAGCTTTCTTT. Protein product: CASSQVRGKTEAFF.

This CDR3 reads CASSDSGPTYEQYF. For the CDR3, the DNA is TGTGCCAGCAGTGATAGCGGGCCTACCTACGAGCAGTACTTC. The rearrangement links TRBV6-5 to TRBJ2-7; TRBD2 matches 7 bases. The CDR3 is made up of 14 amino acids. CDR1 and CDR2 from the germline V gene are MNHEY and SVGAGI. V shed 5 bases and J 2 bases; nucleotides not matched to a gene: 6.

The chain uses TRBV19 and TRBJ2-7; possible D gene TRBD2, 6 bases. CDR3 length: 14 residues. CDR1 and CDR2 (germline): LNHDA, SQIVND (reference sequence). The V end lost 2 bases, the J end lost 2 bases, and 10 bases lay between the germline ends. The DNA for the CDR3 is TGTGCCAGTAGTATAAGGGAGGCGGCCTACGAGCAGTACTTC. Translated: CASSIREAAYEQYF.

The sample holds a few counts of this clonotype. The V gene is TRBV29-1, the J gene TRBJ1-5; TRBD1 might be the D (5 bases). Germline V lookup: CDR1 SQVTM, CDR2 ANQGSEA. The CDR3 is 15 residues long. CDR3 DNA sequence: TGCAGGGTGCTACTCAGGGCACGCAGCAATCAGCCCCAGCATTTT. Protein sequence: CRVLLRARSNQPQHF. Using reference TRBV29-1 and TRBJ1-5 for the parts outside the CDR3, the full variable domain is SAVISQKPSRDICQRGTSLTIQCQVDSQVTMMFWYRQQPGQSLTLIATANQGSEATYESGFVIDKFPISRPNLTFSTLTVSNMSPEDSSIYLCRVLLRARSNQPQHFGDGTRLSIL.

This clonotype was observed a handful of times. V and J are TRBV6-6 and TRBJ1-5, with D maybe TRBD1 (6 bases). The CDR3 extends over 16 amino acids. V was trimmed by 3 bases and J by 2 bases, leaving 14 bases between them. Germline-derived CDR1 and CDR2 are MNHNY and SVGAGI (reference sequence). CDR3 sequence reads: CASSYSRGVGNQPQHF. In DNA, the CDR3 is TGTGCCAGCAGTTATAGCAGGGGAGTGGGCAATCAGCCCCAGCATTTT.

This clonotype appeared a few times. The J gene is TRBJ2-5, the V gene TRBV4-1; 9 bases match TRBD1. The CDR3 length is 16 residues. Trimming removed 0 bases from V and 4 bases from J; junction bases left unmatched: 6. From germline, CDR1 is MGHRA and CDR2 YSYEKL. CDR3 residues: CASSQDAGTGRETQYF. The CDR3 DNA reads as TGCGCCAGCAGCCAAGATGCCGGGACAGGGAGAGAGACCCAGTACTTC.

This chain links TRBV6-1 with TRBJ2-1; possible D gene TRBD1, 6 bases. Germline V gene sequence: CDR1 MNHNS, CDR2 SASEGT. The V gene lost 5 bases and the J gene lost 10 bases, with 21 bases spanning the gap. The CDR3 is 15 amino acids. The CDR3 bases are TGTGCCAGCAGTCGATCTCAGACTCTCACAGGGGAGCAGTTCTTC. It encodes CASSRSQTLTGEQFF.

This chain joins TRBV27 and TRBJ2-7, with 7 bases matching TRBD1. The length of the CDR3 is 14 residues. The V gene's germline CDR1 is MNHEY and CDR2 SMNVEV (reference sequence). The V and J ends lost 2 bases and 5 bases, in that order; junction bases with no gene match: 6. The CDR3 DNA follows: TGTGCCAGCAGTTTAAGAGGGGGCTTAAACGAGCAGTACTTC. This codes for CASSLRGGLNEQYF.

This clonotype was seen only a few times. The J gene is TRBJ2-3, the V gene TRBV20-1; 11 bases align to TRBD2. CDR1 is DFQATT, CDR2 SNEGSKA, per germline (reference sequence). Unmatched junction bases numbered 3, after V lost 3 bases and J lost 1 base. The CDR3 has 15 residues. CDR3 coding DNA: TGCAGTGCTAGTCAACTAGCGGGGGGCACAGATACGCAGTATTTT. Its translation is CSASQLAGGTDTQYF.

This clonotype was counted a few times. The V and J genes are TRBV29-1 and TRBJ1-2, with 8 bases lining up with TRBD1. CDR1 SQVTM and CDR2 ANQGSEA come from the germline V gene. The CDR3 extends over 13 amino acids. The J segment lost 2 bases and the V segment lost 7 bases, leaving 6 bases of the junction unmatched. DNA for the CDR3: TGCAGCGCATCACAGGGGGAGAACTATGGCTACACCTTC. Translating gives CSASQGENYGYTF.

The V call is TRBV4-3, the J call TRBJ1-2, with D possibly being TRBD1 (6 bases). Germline lookup yields CDR1 LGHNA and CDR2 YSLEER. Trimming took 0 bases from V and 4 from J, leaving 12 bases between them. The CDR3 has 15 residues. This CDR3 reads CASSQERGIGYGYTF. Written as DNA, the CDR3 is TGCGCCAGCAGCCAAGAGAGGGGGATCGGCTATGGCTACACCTTC.

There are a few counts of this clonotype. The chain combines TRBV11-2 with TRBJ2-1; TRBD2 agrees at 8 bases. The CDR3 is made up of 14 amino acids. Trimming at V came to 5 bases and at J to 7 bases, leaving 7 bases not matched to a gene. Germline values: CDR1 SGHAT, CDR2 FQNNGV. This chain's CDR3 is CASSRGLAVNEQFF. CDR3 coding DNA: TGTGCCAGCAGCCGTGGACTAGCAGTAAATGAGCAGTTCTTC.

V and J are TRBV24-1 and TRBJ2-1; tentative D call: TRBD2 (5 bases). Trimming removed 1 base from V and 6 bases from J, with 12 bases in between. The CDR3 is 15 residues long. Germline V gene sequence: CDR1 KGHDR, CDR2 SFDVKD. The CDR3 region is CATSDFEGLGNEQFF. CDR3 DNA sequence: TGTGCCACCAGTGATTTCGAAGGACTGGGCAATGAGCAGTTCTTC.